These 29 T cell receptor beta chains originate from one sample sequenced in a study of response to subunit inactivated influenza vaccine. In TCRdb, the RT-PCR reads were re-called with MiXCR into one record per CDR3 protein. The table includes approximately 730,000 distinct CDR3 sequences, approximately 14% detected once. The sample consisted of PBMCs from blood, taken 14 days before vaccination. These receptors originate from a middle-aged man who received an inactivated influenza vaccine.

This clonotype was counted between two and nine times. The genes are TRBV24-1 and TRBJ2-6; 8 bases are shared with TRBD1. CDR1 KGHDR and CDR2 SFDVKD come from the germline V gene. The CDR3 is 16 amino acids. Trimming removed 4 bases from V and 2 bases from J; junction bases left unmatched: 3. CDR3 region: CATSDPDRAGANVLTF. CDR3 DNA: TGTGCCACCAGTGACCCGGACAGGGCTGGGGCCAACGTCCTGACTTTC.

This clonotype was picked up a small number of times. The genes are TRBV10-3 and TRBJ2-7, with TRBD2 matching 9 bases. The CDR3 length is 14 residues. J gave up 7 bases and V 9 bases, and 13 bases lay outside the gene matches. Germline values: CDR1 ENHRY, CDR2 SYGVKD. CDR3 sequence: CAIGDAGGNAEQYF. As DNA, the CDR3 is TGTGCCATAGGTGATGCGGGGGGGAACGCGGAGCAGTACTTC.

V and J are TRBV5-1 and TRBJ2-2; D tentatively reads TRBD1 or TRBD2 (5 bases each). V was trimmed by 3 bases and J by 5 bases, leaving 11 bases between them. The germline V gene has CDR1 SGHRS and CDR2 YFSETQ. The CDR3 sequence is 14 residues long. This CDR3 reads CASSWDGGTGELFF. CDR3 coding DNA: TGCGCCAGCAGCTGGGACGGCGGAACCGGGGAGCTGTTTTTT.

This clonotype showed up just a few times. The V gene is TRBV20-1, the J gene TRBJ2-7; TRBD1 agrees at 8 bases. There are 15 residues in the CDR3. V shed 0 bases and J 3 bases; nucleotides not matched to a gene: 7. CDR1 is DFQATT, CDR2 SNEGSKA, per germline (reference sequence). CDR3 sequence: CSARDSGTGRYEQYF. As DNA, the CDR3 is TGCAGTGCTAGAGATTCCGGGACAGGCCGCTACGAGCAGTACTTC.

The chain carries TRBV20-1 and TRBJ2-3; tentatively, D is TRBD2 (6 bases). Trimming cost V 2 bases and J 4 bases, with 19 bases left between them. CDR1 DFQATT and CDR2 SNEGSKA come from the germline V gene (reference sequence). The CDR3 runs 16 residues. The CDR3 DNA is TGCAGTGCTAGAAGTCCGAACGGGAGAGTTTCAGATACGCAGTATTTT. It specifies CSARSPNGRVSDTQYF.

This clonotype was found a few times. This sequence joins TRBV7-2 and TRBJ1-1; the D is unclear. This CDR3 is 12 amino acids long. V gave up 1 base and J gave up 11 bases, with 11 bases separating them. The germline gives CDR1 SGHTA, CDR2 FQGNSA. This CDR3 reads CASSLDSSSAFF. CDR3 bases: TGTGCCAGCAGCTTAGACAGTAGTAGCGCTTTCTTT.

The chain employs TRBV25-1 and TRBJ2-1; 11 nucleotides align to TRBD2. Germline CDR1 is MGHDK and CDR2 is SYGVNS. The CDR3 totals 19 residues. J lost 10 bases, V lost 1 base, and 18 bases had no gene match. The CDR3 protein is CASSESRTGLRTSGSEQFF. CDR3 coding DNA: TGTGCCAGCAGTGAATCGCGGACAGGGTTACGGACTAGCGGGTCCGAGCAGTTCTTC.

The V and J genes are TRBV7-9 and TRBJ1-5; TRBD1 matches 7 bases. The CDR3 totals 12 residues. Germline lookup yields CDR1 SEHNR and CDR2 FQNEAQ (reference sequence). V was pared by 6 bases and J by 7 bases, with 3 bases of the junction left unmatched. The CDR3 spells CASRSGGQPQHF. CDR3 nucleotide sequence: TGTGCCAGCAGATCAGGGGGACAGCCCCAGCATTTT. Variable domain in full (rest from reference TRBV7-9 and TRBJ1-5): DTGVSQNPRHKITKRGQNVTFRCDPISEHNRLYWYRQTLGQGPEFLTYFQNEAQLEKSRLLSDRFSAERPKGSFSTLEIQRTEQGDSAMYLCASRSGGQPQHFGDGTRLSIL.

CDR3 nucleotide sequence: TGTGCCAGCAGCTTAGCTCTAACCAATGAGCAGTTCTTC. Amino acid sequence: CASSLALTNEQFF. V usage is TRBV7-2 and J usage is TRBJ2-1; D unclear. Germline V CDR1 and CDR2: SGHTA, FQGNSA. CDR3 length equals 13 residues. V lost 0 bases and J 6 bases, leaving 6 bases between the germline ends. The whole variable domain, remainder taken from reference TRBV7-2 and TRBJ2-1, is GAGVSQSPSNKVTEKGKDVELRCDPISGHTALYWYRQSLGQGLEFLIYFQGNSAPDKSGLPSDRFSAERTGGSVSTLTIQRTQQEDSAVYLCASSLALTNEQFFGPGTRLTVL.

This clonotype was detected a few times. This chain connects TRBV6-1 to TRBJ2-7; D unresolved. V lost 5 bases and J 3 bases, leaving 14 bases between the germline ends. This CDR3 spans 14 amino acids. CDR1 is MNHNS, CDR2 SASEGT, per germline. The CDR3 nucleotides read TGTGCCAGCAGTCCTCGGATGGTAGGCTACGAGCAGTACTTC. Residues: CASSPRMVGYEQYF.

The J gene is TRBJ2-2, the V gene TRBV5-1; no definite D call. The CDR3 is 17 residues long. V was trimmed by 2 bases and J by 5 bases, leaving 19 bases between them. Germline values: CDR1 SGHRS, CDR2 YFSETQ. The CDR3 here is CASSLNPRHGPTGELFF. In nucleotides, the CDR3 is TGCGCCAGCAGCTTAAACCCTAGACATGGCCCGACCGGGGAGCTGTTTTTT.

A few counts support this clonotype. The chain uses TRBV12-3 or TRBV12-4 and TRBJ2-4; D unclear. This CDR3 is 14 amino acids long. V shed 1 base and J shed 8 bases, with 12 bases lying between them. CDR3 residues: CASSLVAGQDIQYF. In DNA, the CDR3 is TGTGCCAGCAGTTTAGTCGCAGGCCAGGACATTCAGTACTTC.

This clonotype turned up a few times. The chain employs TRBV30 and TRBJ1-1, with 8 bases lining up with TRBD1. J lost 5 bases, V lost 8 bases, and 10 bases had no gene match. The V gene's germline CDR1 is GTSNPN and CDR2 SVGIG (reference sequence). There are 13 residues in the CDR3. The CDR3 sequence is CARSRGRGTEAFF. Here the CDR3 DNA reads TGTGCCCGATCCAGGGGGCGCGGGACTGAAGCTTTCTTT.

Only a few counts were recorded for this clonotype. V usage is TRBV20-1 and J usage is TRBJ2-7; possible D gene TRBD2, 5 bases. Germline V gene sequence: CDR1 DFQATT, CDR2 SNEGSKA (reference sequence). The CDR3 has 12 residues. V was pared by 6 bases and J by 4 bases, with 13 bases between. CDR3 nucleotides: TGCAGTGCACCACCACCGGGGTACGAGCAGTACTTC. Translated: CSAPPPGYEQYF.

The chain is built from TRBV20-1 and TRBJ2-3; 9 nucleotides agree with TRBD2. Trimming removed 4 bases from V and 6 bases from J; junction bases left unmatched: 11. Germline V gene data show CDR1 as DFQATT and CDR2 as SNEGSKA (reference sequence). This CDR3 spans 15 amino acids. The CDR3 DNA reads as TGCAGTGCTACCAGGGGCGGGGGGGCCAAGGATACGCAGTATTTT. This encodes CSATRGGGAKDTQYF.

This clonotype was seen a handful of times. The gene calls are TRBV28 and TRBJ2-7; D unresolved. With 5 bases removed from V and 3 bases from J, the gap between germline ends came to 11 bases. CDR1 and CDR2 (germline): MDHEN, SYDVKM. The CDR3 length is 13 residues. The CDR3 nucleotides read TGTGCCAGCAGTCCCATGACATTCTACGAGCAGTACTTC. Translation: CASSPMTFYEQYF. Full variable domain (remainder filled in from reference TRBV28 and TRBJ2-7): DVKVTQSSRYLVKRTGEKVFLECVQDMDHENMFWYRQDPGLGLRLIYFSYDVKMKEKGDIPEGYSVSREKKERFSLILESASTNQTSMYLCASSPMTFYEQYFGPGTRLTVT.

This clonotype turned up a few times. The chain links TRBV6-1 to TRBJ1-5, with a weak D call TRBD1 (6 bases). Trimming cost V 1 base and J 4 bases, with 11 bases left between them. This CDR3 comprises 15 residues. Germline CDR1 is MNHNS and CDR2 is SASEGT. CDR3 in DNA: TGTGCCAGCAGTGAAGTTCGACAGGATAATCAGCCCCAGCATTTT. Translated: CASSEVRQDNQPQHF.

A few counts support this clonotype. CDR3 protein: CASSYFAYQPQHF. The DNA of the CDR3 is TGTGCCAGCAGTTACTTTGCTTATCAGCCCCAGCATTTT. The chain combines TRBV6-2 or TRBV6-3 with TRBJ1-5; D is unclear. Trimming stripped 1 base from V and 5 bases from J, with 6 bases between. Germline-derived CDR1 and CDR2 are MNHEY and SVGEGT. CDR3 length: 13 amino acids.

This clonotype turned up a few times. The chain combines TRBV15 with TRBJ1-4; D is undetermined. CDR3 length: 14 amino acids. In germline, CDR1 is LNHNV, CDR2 YYDKDF (reference sequence). The ends were cut back, 1 base at V and 5 bases at J, with 8 bases in the middle. CDR3 sequence (DNA): TGTGCCACCAGCAGAGTTGGTGGGAATGAAAAACTGTTTTTT. It encodes CATSRVGGNEKLFF. The full variable domain, completed using reference TRBV15 and TRBJ1-4, is DAMVIQNPRYQVTQFGKPVTLSCSQTLNHNVMYWYQQKSSQAPKLLFHYYDKDFNNEADTPDNFQSRRPNTSFCFLDIRSPGLGDTAMYLCATSRVGGNEKLFFGSGTQLSVL.

The J gene is TRBJ2-7, the V gene TRBV20-1; D is ambiguous. V lost 0 bases to trimming and J lost 2 bases, with 8 bases between them. The germline gives CDR1 DFQATT, CDR2 SNEGSKA (reference sequence). The CDR3 has 13 amino acids. In DNA, the CDR3 is TGCAGTGCTAGAGAAGGTATGACCTACGAGCAGTACTTC. Translated, it gives CSAREGMTYEQYF.

The chain recombines TRBV18 with TRBJ2-5; 8 nucleotides agree with TRBD1. Trimming removed 1 base from V and 2 bases from J; junction bases left unmatched: 3. The CDR3 has 15 residues. Germline CDR1 and CDR2: KGHSH and LQKENI. CDR3 bases: TGTGCCAGCTCACCACGAAACAGGGGGCAAGAGACCCAGTACTTC. It codes for CASSPRNRGQETQYF.

This clonotype was seen a few times. The chain carries TRBV7-2 and TRBJ1-2; D remains ambiguous. Germline CDR1 SGHTA, CDR2 FQGNSA. The CDR3 length is 13 residues. Between the trimmed V and J ends, which lost 1 base and 4 bases, there was a span of 7 bases. The CDR3 loop is CASSLDPRYGYTF. CDR3 nucleotide sequence: TGTGCCAGCAGCTTAGATCCGCGCTATGGCTACACCTTC.

The V and J genes are TRBV10-3 and TRBJ2-4; D is unresolved. This CDR3 is 10 amino acids long. Germline-derived CDR1 and CDR2 are ENHRY and SYGVKD. V was trimmed by 0 bases and J by 12 bases, leaving 3 bases between them. CDR3 DNA: TGTGCCATCAGTGAGTCGTCTCAGTACTTC. This gives the protein CAISESSQYF.

The gene calls are TRBV28 and TRBJ1-2; a possible D gene is TRBD1 (5 bases). Trimming removed 10 bases at V and 7 bases at J, with 13 bases between. The length of the CDR3 is 11 residues. Germline V gene lookup returns CDR1 MDHEN and CDR2 SYDVKM. In DNA form, the CDR3 reads TGTGCCACCGCAGGGATACGTGGCTACACCTTC. Translated, it gives CATAGIRGYTF.

The chain couples TRBV20-1 to TRBJ2-7, with D unresolved. Germline CDR1 reads DFQATT; CDR2 reads SNEGSKA (reference sequence). The CDR3 length is 11 residues. V lost 7 bases to trimming and J lost 4 bases, with 11 bases between them. CDR3 protein: CSGTFVYEQYF. The CDR3 DNA reads TGCAGTGGGACCTTTGTATACGAGCAGTACTTC.

This rearrangement joins TRBV2 to TRBJ2-7; D is ambiguous. The CDR3 has 14 amino acids. The germline CDR1 and CDR2 sequences are SNHLY and FYNNEI. V was shortened by 2 bases and J by 3 bases, with 11 bases between the two germline ends. The CDR3 sequence is CASSEQDASYEQYF. DNA of the CDR3: TGTGCCAGCAGTGAACAGGACGCCAGCTACGAGCAGTACTTC.

J is TRBJ2-1 and V is TRBV6-5, with D hard to call. V was trimmed by 0 bases and J by 8 bases, leaving 2 bases between them. This CDR3 region has 11 residues. The germline V gene has CDR1 MNHEY and CDR2 SVGAGI. CDR3 sequence (DNA): TGTGCCAGCAGTTACTCCCATGAGCAGTTCTTC. This codes for CASSYSHEQFF.

As regards this clonotype: Possible read error: a much larger clone is one base away. The chain has TRBV20-1 and TRBJ1-2, with D unclear. The CDR3 length is 15 residues. V lost 3 bases to trimming and J lost 5 bases, with 19 bases between them. Germline V gene sequence: CDR1 DFQATT, CDR2 SNEGSKA (reference sequence). CDR3 DNA sequence: TGCAGTGCTAGTTCCAATAAGAGGGTGGAATATGGCTACACCTTC. Translated: CSASSNKRVEYGYTF.

This clonotype has only a few counts. J is TRBJ2-5 and V is TRBV9; perhaps D is TRBD1 or TRBD2 (7 bases each). V was clipped by 3 bases and J by 1 base, with 22 bases between them. Looked up from germline, CDR1 is SGDLS and CDR2 is YYNGEE. This CDR3 region has 18 residues. This chain's CDR3 is CASSEGSGNRGPQETQYF. The CDR3 coding sequence is TGTGCCAGCAGCGAGGGAAGCGGGAACAGGGGTCCCCAAGAGACCCAGTACTTC.